The rows below give T cell receptor beta chains drawn from one sample of a study of cytomegalovirus exposure and HLA in healthy donors. Measured with immunoSEQ multiplex PCR; TCRdb has only the in-frame clones, and not every one. There are 85,000 to 90,000 clones in the sample; around four fifths occur only once, and around 10% lies in the top ten. Sequenced material: PBMCs. These receptors all come from a man aged 25 to 45 in good health and CMV-seropositive. Each CDR3 is given with its conserved first and last residue. The D gene is left open where the match is weak. For some rows the clone size is stated as once, few or many, or as a class when expanded; others skip it.

V	J	size	D	DNA	CDR3
TRBV7-9	TRBJ2-7	-	TRBD1	TGTTCCAGCAGCTTGTTCGAGACAGGGAGCTACGAGCAGTACTTC	CSSSLFETGSYEQYF
TRBV5-6	TRBJ1-5	-	TRBD1	TGTGCCAGCAGCGCGTGGGGGACAGGGAACCAGCCCCAGCATTTT	CASSAWGTGNQPQHF
TRBV7-9	TRBJ2-7	-	-	TGTGCCAGCAGCCCCGCCTCCCGGTACGAGCAGTACTTC	CASSPASRYEQYF
TRBV7-2	TRBJ2-7	-	-	TGTGCCAGCAGCTTGGGTCCGGGAACTTACGAGCAGTACTTC	CASSLGPGTYEQYF
TRBV10-3	TRBJ2-1	-	TRBD1	TGTGCCATCAGGAAAGGACAGGGGGCAATCGATGAGCAGTTCTTC	CAIRKGQGAIDEQFF
TRBV30	TRBJ2-7	-	-	TGTGCCTGGGGCCCAAGATCAGAGCAGTACTTC	CAWGPRSEQYF
TRBV4-1	TRBJ2-5	-	TRBD2	TGCGCCAGCAGCCAAGGGACTAGCGGGGGGGGACTTCAAGAGACCCAGTACTTC	CASSQGTSGGGLQETQYF
TRBV4-1	TRBJ2-2	-	-	TGCGCCAGCAGCCATTACCCCGGCGGCGGGGAGGGGGGCACCGGGGAGCTGTTTTTT	CASSHYPGGGEGGTGELFF
TRBV7-2	TRBJ2-1	-	-	TGTGCCAGCAGCTTAGCTCTCAATGAGCAGTTCTTC	CASSLALNEQFF
TRBV4-1	TRBJ1-1	-	-	TGCGCCAGCAGCCAATTGGCAGGGCGCATGAACACTGAAGCTTTCTTT	CASSQLAGRMNTEAFF
TRBV14	TRBJ2-3	-	-	TGTGCCAGCAGCCAAGCGTCCACAGACACGCAGTATTTT	CASSQASTDTQYF
TRBV4-1	TRBJ2-5	-	-	TGCGCCAGCAGCCAATATCCGGGGCAGGGGAGAGAGACCCAGTACTTC	CASSQYPGQGRETQYF
TRBV5-5	TRBJ1-1	-	-	TGTGCCAGCAGCTTACATCGTTCAGGGGCCGGAACTGAAGCTTTCTTT	CASSLHRSGAGTEAFF
TRBV30	TRBJ1-6	-	-	TGTGCCTGGGGGACTCGGGACTTCTTTTCACCCCTCCACTTT	CAWGTRDFFSPLHF
TRBV11-2	TRBJ1-2	-	TRBD1	TGTGCCAGCAGTTATACAGGGGCGGATGGCTACACCTTC	CASSYTGADGYTF
TRBV19	TRBJ2-1	-	TRBD2	TGTGCCAGTAGTATGGGGTGGGGGACTAGCGTCAGCAATGAGCAGTTCTTC	CASSMGWGTSVSNEQFF
TRBV7-9	TRBJ2-1	-	TRBD1	TGTGCCAGCAGCTTAGGATGGCGAGGGACAGGTAGCTCCTACAATGAGCAGTTCTTC	CASSLGWRGTGSSYNEQFF
TRBV4-2	TRBJ2-1	many	TRBD2	TGTGCCAGCAGCCAAGATGGGTCGAGCGGGGGGCCTAATGAGCAGTTCTTC	CASSQDGSSGGPNEQFF
TRBV6-1	TRBJ2-1	-	-	TGTGCCAGCAGTGGTACAGGGTCTTACAATGAGCAGTTCTTC	CASSGTGSYNEQFF
TRBV27	TRBJ1-1	-	-	TGTGCCAGCAGAACCACAGGGCACACTGAAGCTTTCTTT	CASRTTGHTEAFF
TRBV27	TRBJ2-7	-	-	TGTGCCAGCTCTACCAGCACGGGGTCGTCCTACGAGCAGTACTTC	CASSTSTGSSYEQYF
TRBV7-9	TRBJ2-4	-	TRBD1	TGTGCCAGCAGCCCCGGGACAGGGTATAACATTCAGTACTTC	CASSPGTGYNIQYF
TRBV10-2	TRBJ2-7	few	TRBD2	TGCGCCAGCAGTCCCGCCGGGACTATCAGCTACGAGCAGTACTTC	CASSPAGTISYEQYF
TRBV9	TRBJ2-7	-	-	TGTGCCAGCAGCGTAGGGGCAGAAACCCACGAGCAGTACTTC	CASSVGAETHEQYF
TRBV7-9	TRBJ1-3	-	-	TGTGCCATCACCAAACAGGGTTCGACCATATATTTT	CAITKQGSTIYF
TRBV28	TRBJ1-1	few	TRBD1	TGTGCCAGCGGACAGGGACCGGGAACTGAAGCTTTCTTT	CASGQGPGTEAFF
TRBV11-1	TRBJ2-2	-	TRBD2	TGTGCCAGCAGCTTAGGGGTTTTAGCGGGGGCGAACACCGGGGAGCTGTTTTTT	CASSLGVLAGANTGELFF
TRBV5-6	TRBJ1-4	few	-	TGTGCCAGCAGCTTGTACTTTAATGAAAAACTGTTTTTT	CASSLYFNEKLFF
TRBV10-3	TRBJ2-7	once	-	TGTGCCATCAGTTCCGTAGGGGCCTACGAGCAGTACTTC	CAISSVGAYEQYF
TRBV27	TRBJ1-2	-	TRBD1	TGTGCCAGCAGTCACGGGACAGAGTATGGCTACACCTTC	CASSHGTEYGYTF
TRBV10-2	TRBJ1-5	few	-	TGCGCCAGCAGTGAGGCGGAACAGCCCCAGCATTTT	CASSEAEQPQHF
TRBV5-4	TRBJ2-6	-	TRBD1	TGTGCCAGCAGCCGACAGGGGCCTGGGGCCAACGTCCTGACTTTC	CASSRQGPGANVLTF
TRBV9	TRBJ1-4	-	-	TGTGCCAGCAGTGAGACAGGTTCTAATGAAAAACTGTTTTTT	CASSETGSNEKLFF
TRBV30	TRBJ2-3	-	TRBD2	TGTGCCTGGAGTGGGTACGGGGGGGCGTTAGATACGCAGTATTTT	CAWSGYGGALDTQYF
TRBV29-1	TRBJ1-1	few	-	TGCAGCGTGCATCAGCAGGGTGACAGGACTGAAGCTTTCTTT	CSVHQQGDRTEAFF
TRBV5-5	TRBJ2-5	-	TRBD1	TGTGCCAGCAGCTTGAAGACAGGGATGGGGCAAGAGACCCAGTACTTC	CASSLKTGMGQETQYF
TRBV4-3	TRBJ2-5	-	-	TGCGCCAGCAGCCAAGATGATGTGGGGCGCCGTGAAGGGTCCCAGTACTTC	CASSQDDVGRREGSQYF
TRBV29-1	TRBJ2-3	-	-	TGCAGCGTTGAAGATCAATGGGGACAAGGTACGCAGTATTTT	CSVEDQWGQGTQYF
TRBV6-1	TRBJ1-5	-	-	TGTGCCAGCAGTGACGCAGGGGTTGGTCAGCCCCAGCATTTT	CASSDAGVGQPQHF
TRBV14	TRBJ1-2	-	TRBD1	TGTGCCAGCAGCCAACAGGGGGCTGGCTATGGCTACACCTTC	CASSQQGAGYGYTF
TRBV5-1	TRBJ2-2	-	-	TGCGCCAGCAGCTTGATCGGGGCGAACACCGGGGAGCTGTTTTTT	CASSLIGANTGELFF
TRBV27	TRBJ2-6	once	TRBD1	TGTGCCAGCAGTTCGGAGACAGGGCCCCGTCGTGGGGCCAACGTCCTGACTTTC	CASSSETGPRRGANVLTF
TRBV9	TRBJ2-7	-	TRBD2	TGTGCCAGCAGCGTAGCGGGACTAGCGTCCTACGAGCAGTACTTC	CASSVAGLASYEQYF
TRBV7-6	TRBJ1-2	-	-	TGTGCCAGCAGCCCCGGGACAAGCTATGGCTACACCTTC	CASSPGTSYGYTF
TRBV9	TRBJ2-1	-	TRBD1	TGTGCCAGCAGCGGACATCGGGACAGGGCTAACAATGAGCAGTTCTTC	CASSGHRDRANNEQFF
TRBV2	TRBJ1-5	few	TRBD1	TGTGCCAGCAGTCACCCAGGGGGTGGTCAGCCCCAGCATTTT	CASSHPGGGQPQHF
TRBV7-2	TRBJ2-5	few	TRBD2	TGTGCCAGCAGCTTAGTCGGGGGGATTCAAGAGACCCAGTACTTC	CASSLVGGIQETQYF
TRBV19	TRBJ1-4	-	-	TGTGCCAGTAGTATGTGGAGCGGCGGGGGGTTCGAAAAACTGTTTTTT	CASSMWSGGGFEKLFF
TRBV30	TRBJ2-1	-	TRBD1	TGTGCCTGGAGTAACAGGGGGCAAGGTGAGCAGTTCTTC	CAWSNRGQGEQFF
TRBV6-6	TRBJ1-1	-	-	TGTGCCAGCAGACCGGACAGAGCGAACACTGAAGCTTTCTTT	CASRPDRANTEAFF